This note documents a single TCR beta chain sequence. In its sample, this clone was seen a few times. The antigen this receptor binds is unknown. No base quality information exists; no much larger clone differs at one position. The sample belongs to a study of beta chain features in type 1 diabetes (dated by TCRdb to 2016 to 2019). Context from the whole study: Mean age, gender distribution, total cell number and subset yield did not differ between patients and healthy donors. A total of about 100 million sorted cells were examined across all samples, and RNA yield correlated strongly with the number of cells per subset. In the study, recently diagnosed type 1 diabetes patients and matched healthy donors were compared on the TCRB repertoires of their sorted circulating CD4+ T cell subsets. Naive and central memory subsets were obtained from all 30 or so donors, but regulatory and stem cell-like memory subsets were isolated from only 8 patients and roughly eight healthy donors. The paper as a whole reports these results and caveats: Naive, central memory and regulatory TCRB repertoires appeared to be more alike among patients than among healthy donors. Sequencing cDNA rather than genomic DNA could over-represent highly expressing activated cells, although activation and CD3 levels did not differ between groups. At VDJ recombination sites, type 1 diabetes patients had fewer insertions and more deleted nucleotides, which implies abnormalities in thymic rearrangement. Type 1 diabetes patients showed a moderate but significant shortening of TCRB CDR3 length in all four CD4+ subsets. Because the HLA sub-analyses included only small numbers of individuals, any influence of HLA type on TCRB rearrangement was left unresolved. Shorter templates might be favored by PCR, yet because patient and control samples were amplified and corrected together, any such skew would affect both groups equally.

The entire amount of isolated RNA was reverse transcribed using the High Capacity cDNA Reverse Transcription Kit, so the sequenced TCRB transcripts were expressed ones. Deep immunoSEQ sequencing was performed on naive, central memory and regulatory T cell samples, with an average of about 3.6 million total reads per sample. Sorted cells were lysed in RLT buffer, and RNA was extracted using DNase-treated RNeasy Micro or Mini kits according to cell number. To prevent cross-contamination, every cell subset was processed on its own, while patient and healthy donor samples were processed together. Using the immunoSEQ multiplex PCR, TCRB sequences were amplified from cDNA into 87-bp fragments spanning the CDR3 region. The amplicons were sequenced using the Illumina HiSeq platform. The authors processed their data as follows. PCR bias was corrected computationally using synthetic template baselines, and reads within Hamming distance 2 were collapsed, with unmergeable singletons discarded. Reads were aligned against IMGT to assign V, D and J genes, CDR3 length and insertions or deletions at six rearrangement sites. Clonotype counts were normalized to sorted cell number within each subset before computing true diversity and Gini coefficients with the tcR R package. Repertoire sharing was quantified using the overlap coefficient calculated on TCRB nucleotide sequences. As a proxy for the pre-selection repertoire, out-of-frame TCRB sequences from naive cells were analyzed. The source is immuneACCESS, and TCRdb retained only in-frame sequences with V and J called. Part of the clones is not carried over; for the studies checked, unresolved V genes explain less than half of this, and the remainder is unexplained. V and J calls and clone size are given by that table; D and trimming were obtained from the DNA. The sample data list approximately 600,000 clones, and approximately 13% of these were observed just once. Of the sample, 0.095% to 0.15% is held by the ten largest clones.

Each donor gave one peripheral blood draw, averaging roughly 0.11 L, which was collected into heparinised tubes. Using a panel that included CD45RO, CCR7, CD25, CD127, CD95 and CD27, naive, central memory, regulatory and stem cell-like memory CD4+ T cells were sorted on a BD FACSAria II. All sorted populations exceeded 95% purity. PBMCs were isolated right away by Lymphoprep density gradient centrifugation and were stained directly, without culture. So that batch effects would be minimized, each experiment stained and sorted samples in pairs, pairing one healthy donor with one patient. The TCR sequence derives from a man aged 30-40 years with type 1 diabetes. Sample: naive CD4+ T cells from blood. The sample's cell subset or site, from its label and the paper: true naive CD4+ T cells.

Here is the DNA: TGTGCCAGCAGCCTACGTGCAGGGAAGGAGTACGAGCAGTACTTC. It translates as CASSLRAGKEYEQYF. The V gene is TRBV7-3 and the J gene is TRBJ2-7, with a weak D call of TRBD1 (5 bases match). V and J lose 5 bases and 4 bases, and a span of 18 bases separates them. Reading the germline V gene gives CDR1 SGHTA and CDR2 FQGTGA. The CDR3 runs 15 residues from the cysteine to the phenylalanine. Only the CDR3 DNA stays, 45 bases, in frame from base 1.